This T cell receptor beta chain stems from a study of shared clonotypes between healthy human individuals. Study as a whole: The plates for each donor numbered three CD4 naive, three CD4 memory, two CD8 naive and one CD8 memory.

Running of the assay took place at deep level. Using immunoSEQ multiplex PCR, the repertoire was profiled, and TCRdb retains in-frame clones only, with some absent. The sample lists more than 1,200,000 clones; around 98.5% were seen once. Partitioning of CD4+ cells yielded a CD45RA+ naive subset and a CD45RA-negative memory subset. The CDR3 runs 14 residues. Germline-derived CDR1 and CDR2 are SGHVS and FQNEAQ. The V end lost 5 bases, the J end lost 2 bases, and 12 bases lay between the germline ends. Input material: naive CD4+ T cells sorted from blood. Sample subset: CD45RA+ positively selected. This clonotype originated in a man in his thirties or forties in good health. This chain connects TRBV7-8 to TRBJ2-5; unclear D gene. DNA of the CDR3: TGTGCCAGCAGCCCAAACACAATACAAGAGACCCAGTACTTC. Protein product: CASSPNTIQETQYF.